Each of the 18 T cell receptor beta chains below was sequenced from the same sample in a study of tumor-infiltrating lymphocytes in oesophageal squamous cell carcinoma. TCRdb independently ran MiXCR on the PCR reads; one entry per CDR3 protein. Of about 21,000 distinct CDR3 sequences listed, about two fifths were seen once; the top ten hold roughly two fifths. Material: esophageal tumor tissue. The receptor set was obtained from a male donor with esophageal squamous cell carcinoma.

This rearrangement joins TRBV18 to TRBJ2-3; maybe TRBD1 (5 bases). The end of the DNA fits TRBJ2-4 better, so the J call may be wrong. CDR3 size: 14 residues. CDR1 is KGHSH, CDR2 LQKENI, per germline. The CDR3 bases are TGTGCCAGCTCACCAGACAGATCCAAAAACATTCAGTACTTC. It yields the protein CASSPDRSKNIQYF.

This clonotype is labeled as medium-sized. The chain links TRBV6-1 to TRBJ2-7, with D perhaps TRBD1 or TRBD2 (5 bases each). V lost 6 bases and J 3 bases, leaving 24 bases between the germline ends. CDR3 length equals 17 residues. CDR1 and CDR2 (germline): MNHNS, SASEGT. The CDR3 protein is CASSPTRSGLNNYEQYF. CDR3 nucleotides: TGTGCCAGCAGCCCCACCAGGTCGGGGCTTAACAACTACGAGCAGTACTTC.

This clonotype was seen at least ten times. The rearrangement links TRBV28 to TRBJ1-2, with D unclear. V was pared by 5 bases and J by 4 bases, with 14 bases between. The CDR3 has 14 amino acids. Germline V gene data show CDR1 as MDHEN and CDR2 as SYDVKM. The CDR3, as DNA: TGTGCCAGCAGTCAAATTGACATCCTCTATGGCTACACCTTC. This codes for CASSQIDILYGYTF.

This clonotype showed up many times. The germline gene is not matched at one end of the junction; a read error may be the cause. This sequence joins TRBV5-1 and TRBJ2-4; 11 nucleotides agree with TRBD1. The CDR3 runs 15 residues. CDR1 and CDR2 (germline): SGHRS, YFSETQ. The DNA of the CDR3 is TGCGCCAGCAGCCTGAAGGGGACAGGGGGAACCCCCCGGGCCTTC. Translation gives CASSLKGTGGTPRAF. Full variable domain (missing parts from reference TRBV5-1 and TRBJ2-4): KAGVTQTPRYLIKTRGQQVTLSCSPISGHRSVSWYQQTPGQGLQFLFEYFSETQRNKGNFPGRFSGRQFSNSRSEMNVSTLELGDSALYLCASSLKGTGGTPRAFGAGTRLSVL.

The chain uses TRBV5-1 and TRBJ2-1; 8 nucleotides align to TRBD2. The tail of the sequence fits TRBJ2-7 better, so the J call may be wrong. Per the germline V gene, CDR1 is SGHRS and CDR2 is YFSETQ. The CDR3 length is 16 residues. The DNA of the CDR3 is TGCGCCAGCAGCATACAGGTGGGGCGGGAGGTAAATGAGCAGTACTTC. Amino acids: CASSIQVGREVNEQYF.

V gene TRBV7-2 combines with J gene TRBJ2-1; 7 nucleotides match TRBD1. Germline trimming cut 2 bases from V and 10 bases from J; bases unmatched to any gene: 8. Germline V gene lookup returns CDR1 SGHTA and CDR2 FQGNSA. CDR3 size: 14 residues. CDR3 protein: CASSLNRGPYEQFF. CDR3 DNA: TGTGCCAGCAGCTTAAACAGGGGCCCCTACGAGCAGTTCTTC. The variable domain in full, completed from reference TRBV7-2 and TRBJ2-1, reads GAGVSQSPSNKVTEKGKDVELRCDPISGHTALYWYRQSLGQGLEFLIYFQGNSAPDKSGLPSDRFSAERTGGSVSTLTIQRTQQEDSAVYLCASSLNRGPYEQFFGPGTRLTVL.

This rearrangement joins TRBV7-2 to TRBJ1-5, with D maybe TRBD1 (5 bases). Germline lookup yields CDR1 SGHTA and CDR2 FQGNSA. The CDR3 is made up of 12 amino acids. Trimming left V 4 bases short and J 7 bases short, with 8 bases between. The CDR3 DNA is TGTGCCAGCAGCTCGGACATACAGCCCCAGCATTTT. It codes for CASSSDIQPQHF.

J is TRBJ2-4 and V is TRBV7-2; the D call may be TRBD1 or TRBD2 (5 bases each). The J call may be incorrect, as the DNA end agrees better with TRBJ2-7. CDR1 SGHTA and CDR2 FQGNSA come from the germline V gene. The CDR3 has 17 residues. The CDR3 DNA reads TGTGCCAGCAGCTTAGGTGGGACCCACCTACCCAGCTACGAGCAGTACTTC. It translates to CASSLGGTHLPSYEQYF.

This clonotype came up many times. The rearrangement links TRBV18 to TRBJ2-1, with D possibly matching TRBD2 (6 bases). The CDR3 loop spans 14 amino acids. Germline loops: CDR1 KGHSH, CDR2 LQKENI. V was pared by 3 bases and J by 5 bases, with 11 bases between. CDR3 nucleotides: TGTGCCAGCTCACCTAGGAGGGGTGACAATGAGCAGTTCTTC. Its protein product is CASSPRRGDNEQFF.

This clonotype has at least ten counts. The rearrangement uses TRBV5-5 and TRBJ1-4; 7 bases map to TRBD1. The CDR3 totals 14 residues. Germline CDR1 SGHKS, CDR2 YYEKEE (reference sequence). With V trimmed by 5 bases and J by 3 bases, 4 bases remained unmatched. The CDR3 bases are TGTGCCAGCAGGACAGGGCTGGCTAATGAAAAACTGTTTTTT. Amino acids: CASRTGLANEKLFF.

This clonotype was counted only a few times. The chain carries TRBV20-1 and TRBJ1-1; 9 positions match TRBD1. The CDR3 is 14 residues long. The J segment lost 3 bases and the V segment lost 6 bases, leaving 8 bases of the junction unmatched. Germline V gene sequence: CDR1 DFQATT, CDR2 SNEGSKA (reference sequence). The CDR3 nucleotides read TGCAGTGCGCACCCGGGACAGGGCGACACTGAAGCTTTCTTT. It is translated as CSAHPGQGDTEAFF.

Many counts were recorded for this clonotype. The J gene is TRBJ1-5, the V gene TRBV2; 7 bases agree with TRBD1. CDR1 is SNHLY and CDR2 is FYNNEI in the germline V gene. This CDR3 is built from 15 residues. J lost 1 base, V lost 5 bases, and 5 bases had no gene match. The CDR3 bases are TGTGCCAGCAGTATTCCGGGACAGAGCAATCAGCCCCAGCATTTT. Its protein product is CASSIPGQSNQPQHF.

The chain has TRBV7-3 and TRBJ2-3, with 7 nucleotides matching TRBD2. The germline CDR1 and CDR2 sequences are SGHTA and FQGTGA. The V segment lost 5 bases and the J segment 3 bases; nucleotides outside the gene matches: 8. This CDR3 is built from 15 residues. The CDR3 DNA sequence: TGTGCCAGCAGCCCCCTTGGGGGGGGTACAGATACGCAGTATTTT. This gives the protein CASSPLGGGTDTQYF.

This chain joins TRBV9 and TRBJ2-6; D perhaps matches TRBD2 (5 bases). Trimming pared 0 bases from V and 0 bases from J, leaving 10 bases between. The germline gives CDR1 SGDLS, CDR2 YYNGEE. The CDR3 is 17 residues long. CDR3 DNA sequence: TGTGCCAGCAGCGTAGTACCTAGCAGCTCTGGGGCCAACGTCCTGACTTTC. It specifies CASSVVPSSSGANVLTF.

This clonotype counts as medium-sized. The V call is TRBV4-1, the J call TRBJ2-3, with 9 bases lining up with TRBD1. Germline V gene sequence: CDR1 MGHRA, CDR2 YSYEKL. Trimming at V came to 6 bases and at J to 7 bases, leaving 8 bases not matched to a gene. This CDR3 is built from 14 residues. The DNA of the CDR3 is TGCGCCAGCAGGGCCGGACAGGGGTTGTATACGCAGTATTTT. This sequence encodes CASRAGQGLYTQYF.

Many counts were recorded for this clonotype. The CDR3 bases are TGCGCCAGCAGCTTGGTGGGGGCAGATAATCAGCCCCAGCATTTT. Translated: CASSLVGADNQPQHF. The chain employs TRBV5-1 and TRBJ1-5; the D gene is possibly TRBD1 (6 bases). CDR1 is SGHRS and CDR2 is YFSETQ in the germline V gene. V was shortened by 0 bases and J by 4 bases, with 11 bases between the two germline ends. The CDR3 extends over 15 amino acids.

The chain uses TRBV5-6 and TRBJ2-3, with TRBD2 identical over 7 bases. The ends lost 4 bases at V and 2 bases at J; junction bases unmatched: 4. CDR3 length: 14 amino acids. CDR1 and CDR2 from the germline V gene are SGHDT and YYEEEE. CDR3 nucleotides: TGTGCCAGCAGCACTGGACTAGTCACAGATACGCAGTATTTT. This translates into CASSTGLVTDTQYF. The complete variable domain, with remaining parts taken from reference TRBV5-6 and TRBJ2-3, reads DAGVTQSPTHLIKTRGQQVTLRCSPKSGHDTVSWYQQALGQGPQFIFQYYEEEERQRGNFPDRFSGHQFPNYSSELNVNALLLGDSALYLCASSTGLVTDTQYFGPGTRLTVL.

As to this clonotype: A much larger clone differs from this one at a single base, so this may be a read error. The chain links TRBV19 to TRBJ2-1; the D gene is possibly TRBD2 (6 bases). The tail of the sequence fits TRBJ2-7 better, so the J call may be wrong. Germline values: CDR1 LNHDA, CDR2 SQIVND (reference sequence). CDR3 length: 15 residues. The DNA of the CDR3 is TGTGCCAGTAGTATAGACGGGAGCTCCTACAATGAGCAGTACTTC. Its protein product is CASSIDGSSYNEQYF.